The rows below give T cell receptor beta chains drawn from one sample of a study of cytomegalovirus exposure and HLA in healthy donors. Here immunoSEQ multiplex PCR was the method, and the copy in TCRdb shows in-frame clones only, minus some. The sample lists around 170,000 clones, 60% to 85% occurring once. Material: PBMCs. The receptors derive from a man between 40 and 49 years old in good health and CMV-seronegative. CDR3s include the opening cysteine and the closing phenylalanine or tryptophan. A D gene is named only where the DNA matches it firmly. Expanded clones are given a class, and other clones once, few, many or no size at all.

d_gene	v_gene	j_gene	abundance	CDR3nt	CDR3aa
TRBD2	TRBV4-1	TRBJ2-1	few	TGCGCCAGCAGCCAAGATCCGAAGGGACTAGCGGGAGGGGAGCAGTTCTTC	CASSQDPKGLAGGEQFF
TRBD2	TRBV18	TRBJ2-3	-	TGTGCCAGCTCACCACGACTAGCGGGAGGGACAGATACGCAGTATTTT	CASSPRLAGGTDTQYF
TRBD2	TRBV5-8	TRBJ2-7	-	TGTGCCAGCAGCTTGGGCCTAGCGGGGGGTCTGGACGAGCAGTACTTC	CASSLGLAGGLDEQYF
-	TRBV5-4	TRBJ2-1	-	TGTGCCAGCAGCTTGGATGGAGTGTCAGCCTACAATGAGCAGTTCTTC	CASSLDGVSAYNEQFF
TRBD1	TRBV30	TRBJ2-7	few	TGTGCCTGGAGTGTGGCCCCGGGACAGGTGAGGGTGAGGGAGCAGTACTTC	CAWSVAPGQVRVREQYF
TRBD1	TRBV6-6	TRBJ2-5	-	TGTGCCAGCAGTCCCCCTTTTCAGGGGGCTAGGGGGACCCAGTACTTC	CASSPPFQGARGTQYF
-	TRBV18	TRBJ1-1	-	TGTGCCAGCTCACCACCAGGAGATCGTCACACTGAAGCTTTCTTT	CASSPPGDRHTEAFF
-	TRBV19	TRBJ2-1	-	TGTGCCAGTAGTAATCTCCCAGAGGACAATGAGCAGTTCTTC	CASSNLPEDNEQFF
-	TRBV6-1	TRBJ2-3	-	TGTGCCAGCAGTGACCGGGGTCCGGGCACAGATACGCAGTATTTT	CASSDRGPGTDTQYF
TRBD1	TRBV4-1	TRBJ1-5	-	TGCGCCAGCAGCCATCCTCGGGGACAGGGTTTGAGGAAAAGCAATCAGCCCCAGCATTTT	CASSHPRGQGLRKSNQPQHF
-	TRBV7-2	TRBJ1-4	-	TGTGCCAGCAGCTTCTCAGGGGAGGGAGAAAAACTGTTTTTT	CASSFSGEGEKLFF
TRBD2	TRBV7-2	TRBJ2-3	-	TGTGCCAGCAGCTTAGTTAGCGGGAGCACAGATACGCAGTATTTT	CASSLVSGSTDTQYF
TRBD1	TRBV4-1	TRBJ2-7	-	TGCGCCAGCAGCCAGGCCCCGGGACAGGGTGTTTACGAGCAGTACTTC	CASSQAPGQGVYEQYF
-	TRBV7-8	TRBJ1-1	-	TGTGCCAGCACCGCTACCCCCGGGAACACTGAAGCTTTCTTT	CASTATPGNTEAFF
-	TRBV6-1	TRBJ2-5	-	TGTGCCACCCTCCGCGAGCTGGAGACCCAGTACTTC	CATLRELETQYF
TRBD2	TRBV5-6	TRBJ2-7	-	TGTGCCAGCAGGCGACTAGCGGGAGGTGGTGAGCAGTACTTC	CASRRLAGGGEQYF
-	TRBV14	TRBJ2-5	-	TGTGCCAGCAGCCATTCCAACAGGCTCCAAGAGACCCAGTACTTC	CASSHSNRLQETQYF
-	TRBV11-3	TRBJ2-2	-	TGTGCCAGCAGCTTGCCCGTTAGTACCGGGGAGCTGTTTTTT	CASSLPVSTGELFF
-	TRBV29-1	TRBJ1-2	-	TGCAGCGTTGCACACGTGAACGGCTACACCTTC	CSVAHVNGYTF
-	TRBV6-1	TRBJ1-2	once	TGTGCCAGCAGCCGAAGGGGGAACTATGGCTACACCTTC	CASSRRGNYGYTF
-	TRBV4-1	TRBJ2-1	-	TGCGCCAGCAGCCCCCTGGGCCCGAGCTCCTACAATGAGCAGTTCTTC	CASSPLGPSSYNEQFF
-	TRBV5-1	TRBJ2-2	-	TGCGCCAGCAGCTCAGACACAGGGCGCGCCGGGGAGCTGTTTTTT	CASSSDTGRAGELFF
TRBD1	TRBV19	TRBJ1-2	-	TGTGCCAGTAGTATAGGGACAGGAATGGGGAACTATGGCTACACCTTC	CASSIGTGMGNYGYTF
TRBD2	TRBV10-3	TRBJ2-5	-	TGTGCCATCAGTGAGAGAGCGGGAGTGGGTGAGACCCAGTACTTC	CAISERAGVGETQYF
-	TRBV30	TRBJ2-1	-	TGTGCCTGGAGTGCCGGGGGTGAGCAGTTCTTC	CAWSAGGEQFF
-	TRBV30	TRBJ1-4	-	TGTGCCTGGAGTGTACAGGCAGGGGCTAGGGAAAAACTGTTTTTT	CAWSVQAGAREKLFF
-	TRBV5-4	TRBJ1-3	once	TGTGCCAGCAGCTTGGATCAGGGCTCTGGAAACACCATATATTTT	CASSLDQGSGNTIYF
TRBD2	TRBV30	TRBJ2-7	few	TGTGCCTGGAGTAGGGGACTAGAGGAAGAGCAGTACTTC	CAWSRGLEEEQYF
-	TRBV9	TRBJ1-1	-	TGTGCCAGCAGCGTAGGACAGGTTAACACTGAAGCTTTCTTT	CASSVGQVNTEAFF
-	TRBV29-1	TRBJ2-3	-	TGCAGCGGACAGTCTAGCACAGATACGCAGTATTTT	CSGQSSTDTQYF
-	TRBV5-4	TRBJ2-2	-	TGTGCCAGCAGCTTAAGGGCAGGAAGAGGGTCCGGGGAGCTGTTTTTT	CASSLRAGRGSGELFF
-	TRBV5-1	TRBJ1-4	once	TGCGCCAGCAGCTTGGTGTATGATGAAAAACTGTTTTTT	CASSLVYDEKLFF
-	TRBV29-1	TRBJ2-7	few	TGCAGCGTTGAAACAGACAACTACGAGCAGTACTTC	CSVETDNYEQYF
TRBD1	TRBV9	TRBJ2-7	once	TGTGCCAGCAGCGTAGGCCCGGGACAGTACGAGCAGTACTTC	CASSVGPGQYEQYF
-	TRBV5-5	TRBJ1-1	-	TGTGCCAGCAGCTTGTGGCGGTTGAACACTGAAGCTTTCTTT	CASSLWRLNTEAFF
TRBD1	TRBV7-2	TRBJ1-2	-	TGCGCCAGCAGACCGGGACAGGGATATTTACTCTATGGCTACACCTTC	CASRPGQGYLLYGYTF
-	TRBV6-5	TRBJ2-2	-	TGTGCCAGCAGTTATACTCCACCCGGGGAGCTGTTTTTT	CASSYTPPGELFF